Listed below are T cell receptor beta chains from one sample, sequenced in a study of cytomegalovirus exposure and HLA in healthy donors. The protocol was immunoSEQ multiplex PCR, while the TCRdb copy is restricted to in-frame clones and leaves out a portion. This sample has around 110,000 clones; about nine tenths occur once, and the top ten carry 1.5% to 2%. Sequencing input: PBMCs. These receptor sequences come from a woman between 18 and 29 years old in good health and CMV-seropositive. CDR3s include the opening cysteine and the closing phenylalanine or tryptophan. The order of the fields is clone size, J gene, V gene, D gene, CDR3 DNA, CDR3 protein. A D gene is named only where the DNA matches it firmly. The size field is filled for only some rows; it gives once, few, many or a size class.

.,TRBJ2-5,TRBV29-1,TRBD2,TGCAGCGCCCTGGGCTGGGGGGGAGGATGGCAAGAGACCCAGTACTTC,CSALGWGGGWQETQYF
.,TRBJ2-4,TRBV18,TRBD1,TGTGCCAGCTCACATGGGACAGGGAAAAACATTCAGTACTTC,CASSHGTGKNIQYF
.,TRBJ1-1,TRBV10-3,TRBD1,TGTGCCATCAGCGAATACAGGGGAGGAGACACTGAAGCTTTCTTT,CAISEYRGGDTEAFF
.,TRBJ1-2,TRBV4-3,.,TGCGCCAGCAGCCAAGATGTTGGCAGGAACTATGGCTACACCTTC,CASSQDVGRNYGYTF
.,TRBJ2-7,TRBV20-1,.,TGCAGTGCTAGAGTTACCTACGAGCAGTACTTC,CSARVTYEQYF
.,TRBJ1-1,TRBV28,.,TGTGCCAGCAGTTTATACGAGGGCACTGAAGCTTTCTTT,CASSLYEGTEAFF
once,TRBJ1-6,TRBV6-8,.,TGTGCCAGCACCCCGGCGGGGGCTGGTAGTTCACCCCTCCACTTT,CASTPAGAGSSPLHF
.,TRBJ1-3,TRBV5-4,TRBD1,TGTGCCAGCAGCTTGGGTGGACAGGGGCCCGGAAACACCATATATTTT,CASSLGGQGPGNTIYF
.,TRBJ2-3,TRBV7-2,TRBD2,TGTGCCAGCAGCGTACAGACTAGCGGGGGCTACACAGATACGCAGTATTTT,CASSVQTSGGYTDTQYF
few,TRBJ2-3,TRBV6-1,TRBD2,TGTGCCAGTAGCGGGGGGCGCACAGATACGCAGTATTTT,CASSGGRTDTQYF
.,TRBJ2-6,TRBV7-2,.,TGTGCCACTGCTCATCCGACGGAGAGCTCTGGGGCCAACGTCCTGACTTTC,CATAHPTESSGANVLTF
.,TRBJ2-1,TRBV27,TRBD2,TGTGCCAGCAGTTTTCAACTAGCGGGGGGGCCGGGTGAGCAGTTCTTC,CASSFQLAGGPGEQFF
.,TRBJ1-1,TRBV19,TRBD1,TGTGCCAGTAGGACAGGGGGTGGCACTGAAGCTTTCTTT,CASRTGGGTEAFF
.,TRBJ2-1,TRBV4-1,TRBD2,TGCGCCAGCAGCCAAGTAATAGCGGGGGGCATTGAGCAGTTCTTC,CASSQVIAGGIEQFF
.,TRBJ1-4,TRBV6-1,.,TGTGCCAGCTACGGGGGGGAAAAACTGTTTTTT,CASYGGEKLFF
.,TRBJ1-5,TRBV28,TRBD1,TGTGCCAGCAGGCAACAGGGGGATGGCCAGCCCCAGCATTTT,CASRQQGDGQPQHF
.,TRBJ2-1,TRBV27,TRBD2,TGTGCCAGCAGCCCAACCGGACTAGCGGGGGGGAGGAAGTTCTTC,CASSPTGLAGGRKFF
.,TRBJ1-6,TRBV7-2,TRBD1,TGTGCCAGCAGCTTCCTACTGTGGGACAGGGGGTCCTATAATTCACCCCTCCACTTT,CASSFLLWDRGSYNSPLHF
.,TRBJ1-1,TRBV4-3,.,TGCGCCAGCAGCCAGGATAGGACGGGGAGCGCTGAGGACACTGAAGCTTTCTTT,CASSQDRTGSAEDTEAFF